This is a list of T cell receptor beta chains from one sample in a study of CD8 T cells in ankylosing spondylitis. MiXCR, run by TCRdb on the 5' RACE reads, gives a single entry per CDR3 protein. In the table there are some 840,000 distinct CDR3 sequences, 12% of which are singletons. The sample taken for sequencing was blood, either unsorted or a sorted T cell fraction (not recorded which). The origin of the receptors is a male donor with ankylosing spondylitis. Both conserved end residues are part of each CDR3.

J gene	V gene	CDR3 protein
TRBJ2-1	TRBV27	CASRGLSSYNEQFF
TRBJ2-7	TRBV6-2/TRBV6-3	CASGSGPLGYEQYF
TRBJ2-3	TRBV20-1	CSARGAGFGTDTQYF
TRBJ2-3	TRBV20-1	CSACRQGAGDTQYF
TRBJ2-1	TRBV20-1	CSARDSGGGDEQFF
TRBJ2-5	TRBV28	CASSDLATETQYF
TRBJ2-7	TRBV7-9	CASSTYWTGSSYEQYF
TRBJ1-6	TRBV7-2	CASSSGTANWALHF
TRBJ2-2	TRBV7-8	CASSLGVRTGELFF
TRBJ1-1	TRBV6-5	CASSYRPRNTEAFF
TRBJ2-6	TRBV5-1	CASTGASLTGANVLTF
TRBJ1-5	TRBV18	CASSPENRNQPQHF
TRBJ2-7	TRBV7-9	CASMDRDHEQYF
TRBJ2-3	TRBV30	CAWRGSTDTQYF
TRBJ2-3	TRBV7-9	CASSYGQGGSTDTQYF
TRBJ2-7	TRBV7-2	CASSKEKGGSYEQYF
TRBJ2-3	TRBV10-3	CAIRRLAGPDTQYF
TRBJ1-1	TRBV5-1	CASSLDPGGGTEAFF
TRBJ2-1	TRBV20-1	CSARPGQNNEQFF
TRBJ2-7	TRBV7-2	CASNPGTGGGTYEQYF
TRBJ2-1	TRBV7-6	CASSLRSRGGRTYNEQFF
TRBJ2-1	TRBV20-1	CSASNGRAYNEQFF
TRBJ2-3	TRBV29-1	CSVLLAATDTQYF
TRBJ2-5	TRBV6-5	CASSYRNHGTQETQYF
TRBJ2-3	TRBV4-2	CASSQDRGQDTQYF
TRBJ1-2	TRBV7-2	CASSSTRGDYGYTF
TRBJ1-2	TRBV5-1	CASNLGTGDGYTF
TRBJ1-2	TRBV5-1	CASSLIGIGYGYTF
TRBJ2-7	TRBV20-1	CSATRGPTYEQYF